This T cell receptor beta chain was sequenced for a study of blood T cell repertoires in COVID-19. Overall study context: Collection of acute and convalescent COVID-19 samples took place in the United States, Italy and Spain.

Produced via immunoSEQ multiplex PCR; TCRdb's table is partial and in-frame only. The table shows 180,000 or so clones, with more than 75% occurring only once. Symptom resolution, clearance, or two negative PCRs marked donors in Cohort 3 as recovered. This clone showed up many times. V shed 3 bases and J shed 4 bases, with 4 bases lying between them. The CDR3 length is 12 residues. This TCR came from a woman in her thirties who had recovered from COVID-19. Sequenced: PBMCs or T cells enriched from blood (not recorded which). The chain couples TRBV12-3 or TRBV12-4 to TRBJ1-5; D not resolved. This CDR3 is CASSFSNQPQHF. CDR3 bases: TGTGCCAGCAGTTTTAGTAATCAGCCCCAGCATTTT.